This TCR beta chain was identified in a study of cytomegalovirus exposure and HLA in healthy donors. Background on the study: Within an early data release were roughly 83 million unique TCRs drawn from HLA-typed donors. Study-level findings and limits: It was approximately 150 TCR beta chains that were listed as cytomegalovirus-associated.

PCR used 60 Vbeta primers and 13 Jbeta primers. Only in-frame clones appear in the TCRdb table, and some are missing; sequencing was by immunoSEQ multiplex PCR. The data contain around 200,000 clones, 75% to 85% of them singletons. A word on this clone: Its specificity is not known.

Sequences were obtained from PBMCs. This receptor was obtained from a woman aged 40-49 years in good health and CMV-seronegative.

The CDR3 coding sequence is TGTGCCAGCAGCTCTCCGGACAGGGATGGTGACGAGCAGTACTTC. Translation gives CASSSPDRDGDEQYF. V gene TRBV7-6 combines with J gene TRBJ2-7; TRBD1 agrees at 8 bases. V gave up 4 bases and J gave up 5 bases; unmatched junction bases: 10. CDR1 is SGHVS and CDR2 is FNYEAQ in the germline V gene. The CDR3 is 15 amino acids. Complete variable domain (other parts from reference TRBV7-6 and TRBJ2-7): GAGVSQSPRYKVTKRGQDVALRCDPISGHVSLYWYRQALGQGPEFLTYFNYEAQQDKSGLPNDRFSAERPEGSISTLTIQRTEQRDSAMYRCASSSPDRDGDEQYFGPGTRLTVT.